One and the same sample provided the 5 T cell receptor beta chains below, sequenced in a study of molecular identifiers for immune sequencing clone quantification. TCRdb re-called the PCR reads with MiXCR, one entry per CDR3 protein. This sample yields under 600,000 distinct CDR3 sequences, of which about 22% are seen a single time; approximately 0.8% belongs to the top ten. The sequencing input was naive CD8+ T cells from blood, with Jurkat cell RNA spiked in. The subset was: FACS-sorted CD8+CD4-CCR7+CD45RA+ naive T cells. These receptors were taken from a human donor in good health. Some libraries in this study had Jurkat cell RNA spiked in.

This chain links TRBV7-6 with TRBJ1-6, with a possible D match to TRBD1 (5 bases). From germline, CDR1 is SGHVS and CDR2 FNYEAQ. Trimming stripped 4 bases from V and 4 bases from J, with 8 bases between. The CDR3 runs to 14 residues. CDR3 nucleotide sequence: TGTGCCAGCAGCTCGGGACGGTATAATTCACCCCTCCACTTT. This codes for CASSSGRYNSPLHF.

This clonotype appeared a few times. The chain is built from TRBV28 and TRBJ2-2; no clear D. Germline V gene data show CDR1 as MDHEN and CDR2 as SYDVKM. Trimming cost V 3 bases and J 7 bases, with 12 bases left between them. There are 14 residues in the CDR3. CDR3: CASSFTSRGGELFF. In nucleotides, the CDR3 is TGTGCCAGCAGTTTCACCTCGCGAGGCGGGGAGCTGTTTTTT.

This chain connects TRBV9 to TRBJ2-7, with D tentatively TRBD2 (6 bases). V lost 4 bases and J 1 base, leaving 15 bases between the germline ends. The CDR3 spans 15 residues. Per the germline V gene, CDR1 is SGDLS and CDR2 is YYNGEE. The DNA for the CDR3 is TGTGCCAGCAGCCCCAGCCGGGCGGGGTCCTACGAGCAGTACTTC. Its protein product is CASSPSRAGSYEQYF.

At least ten counts were recorded for this clonotype. V usage is TRBV7-9 and J usage is TRBJ1-1; 7 bases match TRBD1. The trim removed 6 bases at V and 0 bases at J, leaving 4 bases unmatched. Germline V gene data show CDR1 as SEHNR and CDR2 as FQNEAQ (reference sequence). This CDR3 comprises 14 residues. CDR3 sequence reads: CASRLDRMNTEAFF. The CDR3 DNA reads TGTGCCAGCAGACTGGACAGGATGAACACTGAAGCTTTCTTT.

There are many counts of this clonotype. This chain connects TRBV29-1 to TRBJ1-1; D is ambiguous. Germline V lookup: CDR1 SQVTM, CDR2 ANQGSEA. V lost 3 bases and J lost 2, with 4 bases in between. This CDR3 has 11 residues. The CDR3: CSVEHNTEAFF. Here the CDR3 DNA reads TGCAGCGTTGAGCACAACACTGAAGCTTTCTTT.